The sequence of this T cell receptor beta chain was determined in a study of CD8+CD57+ T cells in acquired aplastic anemia. This CDR3 has 13 residues. Germline CDR1 MGHDK, CDR2 SYGVNS. Genomic DNA provided the template from which TCR beta VDJ and CDR3 profiles were obtained. MiXCR, applied by TCRdb to the reads, yields one record per CDR3 protein. The table shows hundreds of thousands of distinct CDR3 sequences, with under 40% occurring only once. For sequencing, patients were chosen who had shown expansion of CD8+CD57+ cells by flow cytometry. Severe acquired aplastic anemia was diagnosed in all patients. This clonotype has only one observation. The germline gene is not matched at one end of the junction; a read error may be the cause.

This receptor was obtained from a human donor with aplastic anemia. Input material: sorted CD4+, CD8+, or CD8+CD57+ T cells (not recorded which) from PBMCs. The chain has TRBV25-1 and TRBJ1-2; TRBD1 might be the D (6 bases). The CDR3 nucleotides are TGTGCCACCAGTGATGGGACACTCCTCGGCTACACCTTC. This gives the protein CATSDGTLLGYTF.